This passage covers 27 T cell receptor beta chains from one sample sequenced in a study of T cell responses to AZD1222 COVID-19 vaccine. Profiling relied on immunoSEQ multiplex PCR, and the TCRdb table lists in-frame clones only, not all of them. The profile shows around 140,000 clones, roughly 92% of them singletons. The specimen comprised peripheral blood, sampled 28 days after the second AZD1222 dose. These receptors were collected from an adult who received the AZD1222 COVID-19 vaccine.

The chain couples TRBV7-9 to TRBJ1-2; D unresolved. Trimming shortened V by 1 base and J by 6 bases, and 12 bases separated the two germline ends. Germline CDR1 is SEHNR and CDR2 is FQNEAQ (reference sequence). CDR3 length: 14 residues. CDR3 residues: CASSLDSGLDGYTF. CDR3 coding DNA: TGTGCCAGCAGCTTAGACAGTGGCCTGGATGGCTACACCTTC.

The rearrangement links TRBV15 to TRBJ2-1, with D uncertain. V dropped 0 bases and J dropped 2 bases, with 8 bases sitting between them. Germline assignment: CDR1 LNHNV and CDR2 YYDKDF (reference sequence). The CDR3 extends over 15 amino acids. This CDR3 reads CATSRDTAPYNEQFF. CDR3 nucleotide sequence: TGTGCCACCAGCAGAGATACGGCGCCCTACAATGAGCAGTTCTTC.

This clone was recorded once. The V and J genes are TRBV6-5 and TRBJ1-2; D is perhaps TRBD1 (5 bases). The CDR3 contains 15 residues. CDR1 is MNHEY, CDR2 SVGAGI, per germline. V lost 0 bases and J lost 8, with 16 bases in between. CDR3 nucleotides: TGTGCCAGCAGTTACTCGAGGGGCAGGTCCGGGGGCTACACCTTC. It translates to CASSYSRGRSGGYTF.

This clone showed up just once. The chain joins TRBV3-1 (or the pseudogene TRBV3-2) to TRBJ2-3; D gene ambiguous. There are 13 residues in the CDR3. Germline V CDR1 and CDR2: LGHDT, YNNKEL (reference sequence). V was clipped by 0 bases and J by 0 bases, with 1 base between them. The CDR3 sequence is CASSQESTDTQYF. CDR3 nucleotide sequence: TGTGCCAGCAGCCAAGAGAGCACAGATACGCAGTATTTT.

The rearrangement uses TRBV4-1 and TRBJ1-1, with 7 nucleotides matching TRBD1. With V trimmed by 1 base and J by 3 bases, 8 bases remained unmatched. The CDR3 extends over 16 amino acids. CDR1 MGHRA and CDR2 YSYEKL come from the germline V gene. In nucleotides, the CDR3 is TGCGCCAGCAGCCAAGGTCAAGGGGGCAAGGACACTGAAGCTTTCTTT. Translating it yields CASSQGQGGKDTEAFF.

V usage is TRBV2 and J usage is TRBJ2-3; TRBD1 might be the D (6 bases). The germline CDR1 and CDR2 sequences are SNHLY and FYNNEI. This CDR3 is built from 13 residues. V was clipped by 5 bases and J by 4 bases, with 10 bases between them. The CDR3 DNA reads TGTGCCAGCAGTCCAGGGGTCCCAGATACGCAGTATTTT. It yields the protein CASSPGVPDTQYF. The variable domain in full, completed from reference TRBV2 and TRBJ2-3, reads EPEVTQTPSHQVTQMGQEVILRCVPISNHLYFYWYRQILGQKVEFLVSFYNNEISEKSEIFDDQFSVERPDGSNFTLKIRSTKLEDSAMYFCASSPGVPDTQYFGPGTRLTVL.

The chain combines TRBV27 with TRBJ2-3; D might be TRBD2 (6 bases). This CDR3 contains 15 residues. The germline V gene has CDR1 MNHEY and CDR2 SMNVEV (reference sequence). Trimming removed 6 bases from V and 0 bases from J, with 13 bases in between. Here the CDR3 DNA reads TGTGCCAGCAGGGGCGGGGCCTTCAGCACAGATACGCAGTATTTT. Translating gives CASRGGAFSTDTQYF.

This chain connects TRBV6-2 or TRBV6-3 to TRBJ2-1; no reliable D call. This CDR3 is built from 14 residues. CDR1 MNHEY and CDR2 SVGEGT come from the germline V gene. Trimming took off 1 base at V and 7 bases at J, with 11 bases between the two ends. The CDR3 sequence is CASSYYEGPNEQFF. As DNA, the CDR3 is TGTGCCAGCAGTTACTACGAAGGGCCAAATGAGCAGTTCTTC.

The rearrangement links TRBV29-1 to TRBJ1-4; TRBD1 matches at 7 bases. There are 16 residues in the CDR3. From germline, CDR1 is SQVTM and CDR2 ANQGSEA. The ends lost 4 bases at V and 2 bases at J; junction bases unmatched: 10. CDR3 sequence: CSVALSGQFTNEKLFF. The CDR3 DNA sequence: TGCAGCGTTGCCCTTTCGGGACAGTTCACTAATGAAAAACTGTTTTTT.

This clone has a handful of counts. In DNA, the CDR3 is TGTGCCAGCAGTCTCTGGGGAACAACTAATGAAAAACTGTTTTTT. Protein product: CASSLWGTTNEKLFF. The chain couples TRBV27 to TRBJ1-4, with unresolved D. Germline-derived CDR1 and CDR2 are MNHEY and SMNVEV (reference sequence). The CDR3 consists of 15 residues. V shed 5 bases and J shed 0 bases, with 10 bases lying between them.

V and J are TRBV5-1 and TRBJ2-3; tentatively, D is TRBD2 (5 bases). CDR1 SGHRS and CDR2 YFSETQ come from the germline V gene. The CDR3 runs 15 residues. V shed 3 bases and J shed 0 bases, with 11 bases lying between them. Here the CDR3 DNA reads TGCGCCAGCAGCTGGAGCGGAACTAGCACAGATACGCAGTATTTT. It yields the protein CASSWSGTSTDTQYF.

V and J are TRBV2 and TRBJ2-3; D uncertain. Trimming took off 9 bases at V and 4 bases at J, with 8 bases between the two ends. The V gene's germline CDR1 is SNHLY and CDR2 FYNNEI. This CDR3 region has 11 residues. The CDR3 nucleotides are TGTGCCAGTCTTTGGGCAGATACGCAGTATTTT. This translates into CASLWADTQYF.

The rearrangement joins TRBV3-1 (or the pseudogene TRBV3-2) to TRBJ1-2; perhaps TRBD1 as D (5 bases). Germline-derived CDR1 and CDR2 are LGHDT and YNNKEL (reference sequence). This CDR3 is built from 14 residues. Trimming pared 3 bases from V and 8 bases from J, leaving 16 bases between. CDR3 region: CASSQRGPIDGYTF. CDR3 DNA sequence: TGTGCCAGCAGCCAGAGGGGACCTATTGACGGCTACACCTTC.

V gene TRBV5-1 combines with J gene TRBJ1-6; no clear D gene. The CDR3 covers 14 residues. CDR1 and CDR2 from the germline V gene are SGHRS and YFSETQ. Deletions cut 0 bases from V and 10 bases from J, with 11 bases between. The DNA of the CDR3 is TGCGCCAGCAGCTTGGGGGGAGTAGGGTCACCCCTCCACTTT. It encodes CASSLGGVGSPLHF.

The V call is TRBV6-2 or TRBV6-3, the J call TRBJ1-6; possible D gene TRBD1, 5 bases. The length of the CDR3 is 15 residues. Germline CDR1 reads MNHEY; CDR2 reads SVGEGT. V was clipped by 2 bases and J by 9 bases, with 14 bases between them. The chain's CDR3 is CASSYGRGRGSPLHF. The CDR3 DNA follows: TGTGCCAGCAGTTACGGACGGGGCCGGGGTTCACCCCTCCACTTT.

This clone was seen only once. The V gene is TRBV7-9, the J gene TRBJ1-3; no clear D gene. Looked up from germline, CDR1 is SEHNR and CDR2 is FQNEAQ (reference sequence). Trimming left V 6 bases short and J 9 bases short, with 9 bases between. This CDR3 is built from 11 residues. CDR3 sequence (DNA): TGTGCCAGCAGGCAAGAGAGCACCATATATTTT. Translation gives CASRQESTIYF.

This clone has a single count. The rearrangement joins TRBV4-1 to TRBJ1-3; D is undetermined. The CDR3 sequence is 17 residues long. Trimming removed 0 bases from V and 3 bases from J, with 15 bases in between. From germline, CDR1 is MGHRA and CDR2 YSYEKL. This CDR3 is CASSQEGPGRSGNTIYF. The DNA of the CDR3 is TGCGCCAGCAGCCAAGAAGGGCCGGGTCGGAGTGGAAACACCATATATTTT.

This CDR3 is CASSYGGVGTEAFF. The CDR3 coding sequence is TGTGCCAGCAGTTACGGGGGAGTTGGCACTGAAGCTTTCTTT. The chain is built from TRBV6-5 and TRBJ1-1, with a possible D match to TRBD1 (5 bases). Germline V CDR1 and CDR2: MNHEY, SVGAGI. V was pared by 2 bases and J by 4 bases, with 11 bases between. The CDR3 sequence is 14 residues long.

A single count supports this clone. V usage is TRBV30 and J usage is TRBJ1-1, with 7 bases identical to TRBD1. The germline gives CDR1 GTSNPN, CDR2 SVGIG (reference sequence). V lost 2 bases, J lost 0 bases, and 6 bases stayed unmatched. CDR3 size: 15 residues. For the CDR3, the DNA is TGTGCCTGGAGTCGGGCAGGGGGTTTGAACACTGAAGCTTTCTTT. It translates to CAWSRAGGLNTEAFF.

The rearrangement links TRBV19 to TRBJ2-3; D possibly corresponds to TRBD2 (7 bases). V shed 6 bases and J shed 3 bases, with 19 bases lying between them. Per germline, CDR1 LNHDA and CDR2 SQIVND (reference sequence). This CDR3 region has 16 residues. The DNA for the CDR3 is TGTGCCAGTAGGAGGGGGGGAGGGCGTATAACAGATACGCAGTATTTT. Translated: CASRRGGGRITDTQYF.

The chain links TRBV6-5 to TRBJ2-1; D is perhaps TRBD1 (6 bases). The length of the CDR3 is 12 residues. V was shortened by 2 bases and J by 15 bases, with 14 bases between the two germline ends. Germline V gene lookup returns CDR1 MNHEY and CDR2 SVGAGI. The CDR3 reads CASSYLDGTLFF. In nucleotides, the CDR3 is TGTGCCAGCAGTTACCTGGACGGGACATTGTTCTTC.

The CDR3 spells CASSTNRGRVRTEAFF. CDR3 nucleotide sequence: TGTGCCAGCAGTACCAACAGGGGGCGAGTAAGGACTGAAGCTTTCTTT. The rearrangement joins TRBV27 to TRBJ1-1, with TRBD1 matching over 9 bases. The CDR3 totals 16 residues. CDR1 is MNHEY and CDR2 is SMNVEV in the germline V gene (reference sequence). J was trimmed by 5 bases and V by 5 bases; bases with no gene match: 12.

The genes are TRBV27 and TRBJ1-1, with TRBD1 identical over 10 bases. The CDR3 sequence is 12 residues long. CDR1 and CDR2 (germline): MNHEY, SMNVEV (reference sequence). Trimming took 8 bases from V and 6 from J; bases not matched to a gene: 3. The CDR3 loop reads CASGGTGAEAFF. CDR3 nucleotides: TGTGCCAGCGGGGGGACAGGGGCTGAAGCTTTCTTT.

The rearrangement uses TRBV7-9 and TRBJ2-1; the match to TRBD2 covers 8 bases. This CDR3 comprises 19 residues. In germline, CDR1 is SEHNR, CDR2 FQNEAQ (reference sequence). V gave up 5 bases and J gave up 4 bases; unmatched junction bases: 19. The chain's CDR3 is CASSPLHGRAKKRYNEQFF. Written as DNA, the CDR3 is TGTGCCAGCAGCCCCCTCCACGGGAGGGCCAAAAAGCGTTACAATGAGCAGTTCTTC.

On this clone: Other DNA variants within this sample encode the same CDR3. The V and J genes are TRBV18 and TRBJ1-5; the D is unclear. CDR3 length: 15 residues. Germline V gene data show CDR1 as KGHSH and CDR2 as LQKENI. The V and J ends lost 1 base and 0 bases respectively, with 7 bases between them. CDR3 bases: TGTGCCAGCTCACCACGGCAGATTAGCAATCAGCCCCAGCATTTT. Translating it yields CASSPRQISNQPQHF.

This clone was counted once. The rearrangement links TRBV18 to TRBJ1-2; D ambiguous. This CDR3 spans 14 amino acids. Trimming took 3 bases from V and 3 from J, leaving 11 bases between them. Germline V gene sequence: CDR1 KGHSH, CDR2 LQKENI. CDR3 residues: CASSPGNVDYGYTF. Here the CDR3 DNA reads TGTGCCAGCTCACCCGGGAACGTGGACTATGGCTACACCTTC. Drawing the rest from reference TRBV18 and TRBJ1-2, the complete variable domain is NAGVMQNPRHLVRRRGQEARLRCSPMKGHSHVYWYRQLPEEGLKFMVYLQKENIIDESGMPKERFSAEFPKEGPSILRIQQVVRGDSAAYFCASSPGNVDYGYTFGSGTRLTVV.

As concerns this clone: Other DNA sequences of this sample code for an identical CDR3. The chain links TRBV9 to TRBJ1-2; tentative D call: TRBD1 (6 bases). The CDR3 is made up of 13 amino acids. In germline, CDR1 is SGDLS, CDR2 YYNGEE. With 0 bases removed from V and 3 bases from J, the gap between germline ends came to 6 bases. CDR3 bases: TGTGCCAGCAGCGTAGGGACAGACTATGGCTACACCTTC. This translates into CASSVGTDYGYTF. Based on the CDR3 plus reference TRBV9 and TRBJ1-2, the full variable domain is DSGVTQTPKHLITATGQRVTLRCSPRSGDLSVYWYQQSLDQGLQFLIQYYNGEERAKGNILERFSAQQFPDLHSELNLSSLELGDSALYFCASSVGTDYGYTFGSGTRLTVV.